The subject of this entry is one T cell receptor beta chain. Its antigen is undetermined. The sample originates from a study of T cell responses to AZD1222 COVID-19 vaccine. Whole-study findings and limits: CD4 TCRs linked to vaccination spanned spike, dominating at 160-218 and 743-854.

Germline V gene sequence: CDR1 SGHNT, CDR2 YYREEE (reference sequence). The CDR3 is 15 amino acids. Trimming took 0 bases from V and 1 from J, leaving 11 bases between them. Repertoires were generated with immunoSEQ multiplex PCR, while TCRdb's copy carries only in-frame clones and drops some. The sample carries more than 85,000 clones, around nine tenths recorded once. Sequenced material: peripheral blood, taken on day 0 of AZD1222 vaccination. The clonotype originates from an adult in good health. The chain links TRBV5-4 to TRBJ2-7; D is perhaps TRBD1 or TRBD2 (6 bases each). DNA for the CDR3: TGTGCCAGCAGCTTGGCCCCGGGGGCGTCCTACGAGCAGTACTTC. Translating gives CASSLAPGASYEQYF.